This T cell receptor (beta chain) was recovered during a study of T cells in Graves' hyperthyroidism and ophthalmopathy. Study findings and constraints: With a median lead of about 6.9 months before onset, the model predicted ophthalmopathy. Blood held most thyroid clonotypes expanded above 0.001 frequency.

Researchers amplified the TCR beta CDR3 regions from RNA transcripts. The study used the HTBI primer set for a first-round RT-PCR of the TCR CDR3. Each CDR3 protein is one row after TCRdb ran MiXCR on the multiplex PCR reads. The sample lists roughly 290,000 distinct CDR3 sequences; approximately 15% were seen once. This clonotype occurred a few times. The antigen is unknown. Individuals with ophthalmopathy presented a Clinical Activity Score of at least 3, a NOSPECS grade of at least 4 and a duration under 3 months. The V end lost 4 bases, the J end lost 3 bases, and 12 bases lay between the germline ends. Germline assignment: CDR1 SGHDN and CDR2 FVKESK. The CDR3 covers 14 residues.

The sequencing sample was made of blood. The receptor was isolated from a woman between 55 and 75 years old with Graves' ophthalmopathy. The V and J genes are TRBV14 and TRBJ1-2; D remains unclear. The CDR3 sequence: CASSPLDRYYGYTF. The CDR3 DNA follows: TGTGCCAGCAGCCCTTTGGACCGATACTATGGCTACACCTTC.